The present T cell receptor (beta chain) was sequenced within a study of T cells in localized non-small cell lung cancer (TCRdb year 2020). For the study in its entirety: Comparing tumors with uninvolved tumor-adjacent lungs, the study looked at the T cell repertoires of hundreds of patients with early-stage NSCLC. The cohort was made up of 200 to 250 treatment-naive NSCLC patients whose localized lung tumors had been resected. A mean age of roughly 64 years was recorded for the NSCLC patients, of whom 120 to 150 were male and 107 were female. The paper as a whole reports these results and caveats: Because the study design was exploratory, TCR variables were selected using unadjusted p-values without false-discovery rate correction. Higher T cell density in blood was associated with longer overall survival, whereas higher clonality in adjacent lung was associated with shorter survival. A median of around 57 of the top 100 tumor clones were detected in paired uninvolved adjacent lung, and 28 of these tumor clones were also found among the top 100 clones of the paired uninvolved adjacent lung. Multi-region tumor sequencing was not performed, so intratumor heterogeneity could not be excluded. Uninvolved tumor-adjacent lung showed the highest T cell clonality, higher than tumor, which suggests more focused antigenic responses in the uninvolved tumor-adjacent lung.

Worth noting for this clone: Its antigen target is currently unknown. Base qualities are not at hand, and no much larger clone is one base apart.

The immunoSEQ Assay was used to sequence TCR beta CDR3 regions from DNA. The authors processed their data as follows. To compute T cell density, TCR beta template counts were normalized to usable DNA, which was estimated by amplifying housekeeping genes. Richness was estimated using the preseqR package, with extrapolation to 400,000 templates for PBMC samples and to 120,000 templates for tissue samples. Clonality was taken to be one minus Pielou's evenness. To identify tissue-enriched TCRs, differential abundance testing was run on productive amino-acid clonotypes with a minimum total count of 5 and an alpha of 0.1. The Jaccard Index and the Morisita Overlap Index were used to measure how much the repertoires overlapped between compartments. GLIPH clustered TCR beta CDR3s with public tetramer-defined viral CDR3s; viral motifs required at least three viral sequences plus V-gene enrichment. TCRdb re-hosts the immuneACCESS table, in-frame sequences only. Its copies lack some clones; in the studies checked, an unresolved V gene accounts for under half of them, and the cause for the rest is not known. The V and J calls and clone size are taken from that table; D and trimming were inferred from the DNA. For this sample the table gives under 30,000 clones, of which over 75% were detected only once. The ten largest make up 6% to 7.5% of the sample.

At diagnosis, peripheral blood, uninvolved tumor-adjacent lung and tumor were collected and were preserved as a mix of fresh-frozen and FFPE material. For TCR repertoire profiling, blood samples were analyzed in the form of peripheral blood mononuclear cells. Spanning cysteine to phenylalanine, the CDR3 consists of 12 amino acids. Only the CDR3 region is kept as DNA, spanning 36 bases read in frame from base 1. The germline V gene sets CDR1 to SGHVS and CDR2 to FQNEAQ. Trimming at the junction amounts to 5 bases on V and 2 bases on J, and the germline ends lie 6 bases apart. The sample consisted of peripheral blood, taken before any cancer treatment. The TCR comes from a woman aged 35 to 75 with stage I lung adenocarcinoma. Here the chain combines TRBV7-8 and TRBJ1-2, with the D gene not clear enough to name. The sequence in DNA is TGTGCCAGCAGCGAACAGAACTATGGCTACACCTTC. This yields the protein CASSEQNYGYTF.